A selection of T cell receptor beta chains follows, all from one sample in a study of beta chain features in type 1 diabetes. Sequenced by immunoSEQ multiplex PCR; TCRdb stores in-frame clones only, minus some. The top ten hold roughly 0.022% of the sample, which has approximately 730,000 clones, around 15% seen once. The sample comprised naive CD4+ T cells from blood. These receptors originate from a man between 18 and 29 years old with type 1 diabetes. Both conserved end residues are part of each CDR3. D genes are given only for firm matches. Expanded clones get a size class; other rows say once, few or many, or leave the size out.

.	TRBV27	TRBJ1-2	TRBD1	TGTGCCAGCAGTTTAGCCCGGACAGGTAGTGGCTACACCTTC	CASSLARTGSGYTF
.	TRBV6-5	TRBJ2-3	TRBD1	TGTGCCAGCAGTCGAGGACAGGTCACAGATACGCAGTATTTT	CASSRGQVTDTQYF
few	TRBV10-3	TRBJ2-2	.	TGTGCCATCAGTGTCTTCCCTCCGAACACCGGGGAGCTGTTTTTT	CAISVFPPNTGELFF
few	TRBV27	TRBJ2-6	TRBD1	TGTGCCAGCAGTCACTACAAGACAGGGTCTGGGGCCAACGTCCTGACTTTC	CASSHYKTGSGANVLTF
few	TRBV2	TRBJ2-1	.	TGTGCCAGCAGGACCCCTAGCAAGGGCAATGAGCAGTTCTTC	CASRTPSKGNEQFF
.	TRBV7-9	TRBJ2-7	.	TGTGCCAGCAGCTTATTCGGGACCCTCTCCTACGAGCAGTACTTC	CASSLFGTLSYEQYF
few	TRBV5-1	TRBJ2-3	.	TGCGCCAGCAGCACCACCCGCACAGATACGCAGTATTTT	CASSTTRTDTQYF
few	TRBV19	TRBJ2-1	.	TGTGCCAGTAGCGACCGGGATGAGCAGTTCTTC	CASSDRDEQFF
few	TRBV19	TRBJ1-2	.	TGTGCCAGTAAAGACAGGCCCGGAGGCGACTATGGCTACACCTTC	CASKDRPGGDYGYTF
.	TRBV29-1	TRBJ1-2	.	TGCAGCGTTGGTACGGGGGGCAAGGCTAACTATGGCTACACCTTC	CSVGTGGKANYGYTF
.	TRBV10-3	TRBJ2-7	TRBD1	TGTGCCATCAGGACAGGGAGCTCCTACGAGCAGTACTTC	CAIRTGSSYEQYF
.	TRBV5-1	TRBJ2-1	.	TGCGCCAGCAGCTTGTCTGGGGGGCCATACAATGAGCAGTTCTTC	CASSLSGGPYNEQFF
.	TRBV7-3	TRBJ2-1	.	TGTGCCAGCAGCCTTAGCGTAAGCAATGAGCAGTTCTTC	CASSLSVSNEQFF
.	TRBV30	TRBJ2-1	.	TGTGCCTGGAGTCCCGGGACACCGACCTCCTACAATGAGCAGTTCTTC	CAWSPGTPTSYNEQFF
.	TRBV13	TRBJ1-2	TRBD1	TGTGCCAGCAGCCTAGGACAGGGTGACTATGGCTACACCTTC	CASSLGQGDYGYTF
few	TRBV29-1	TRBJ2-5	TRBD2	TGCAGCGTCCGAAGAGGCCAGGCGGGGGGGCTTTGGGAGACCCAGTACTTC	CSVRRGQAGGLWETQYF
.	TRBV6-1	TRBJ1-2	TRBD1	TGTGCCAGCAGCCCACAGGGGTATGGCTACACCTTC	CASSPQGYGYTF
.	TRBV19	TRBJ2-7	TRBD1	TGTGCCAGTAGTATCAATAGACAGGGGCGAATCGAGCAGTACTTC	CASSINRQGRIEQYF
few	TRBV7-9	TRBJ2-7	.	TGTGCCAGCAGACATAGCTCCTACGAGCAGTACTTC	CASRHSSYEQYF
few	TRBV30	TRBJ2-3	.	TGTGCCTGGACAGGGGTCGGGGATACGCAGTATTTT	CAWTGVGDTQYF
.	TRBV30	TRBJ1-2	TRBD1	TGTGCCTGGAGCCCCGGACAGGTTCGCTTAGGTGGCTACACCTTC	CAWSPGQVRLGGYTF
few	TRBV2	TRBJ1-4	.	TGTGCCAGCGGCAGGGGAACTAATGAAAAACTGTTTTTT	CASGRGTNEKLFF
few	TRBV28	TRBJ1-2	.	TGTGCCAGCAGTCCCGGGACCGCATACTATGGCTACACCTTC	CASSPGTAYYGYTF
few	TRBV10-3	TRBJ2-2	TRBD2	TGTGCCATCAGTGAGGCCCACCAGCGGGGGGCCACAGGGGAGCTGTTTTTT	CAISEAHQRGATGELFF
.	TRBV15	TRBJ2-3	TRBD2	TGTGCCACCAGCAGAGGCGGGAGGGGCCCAGATACGCAGTATTTT	CATSRGGRGPDTQYF
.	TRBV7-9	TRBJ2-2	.	TGTGCCAGCAGCCCAGACCGGAACACCGGGGAGCTGTTTTTT	CASSPDRNTGELFF
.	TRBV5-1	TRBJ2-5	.	TGCGCCAGCAGCTTGGGCCAGGTCTTCCAAGAGACCCAGTACTTC	CASSLGQVFQETQYF